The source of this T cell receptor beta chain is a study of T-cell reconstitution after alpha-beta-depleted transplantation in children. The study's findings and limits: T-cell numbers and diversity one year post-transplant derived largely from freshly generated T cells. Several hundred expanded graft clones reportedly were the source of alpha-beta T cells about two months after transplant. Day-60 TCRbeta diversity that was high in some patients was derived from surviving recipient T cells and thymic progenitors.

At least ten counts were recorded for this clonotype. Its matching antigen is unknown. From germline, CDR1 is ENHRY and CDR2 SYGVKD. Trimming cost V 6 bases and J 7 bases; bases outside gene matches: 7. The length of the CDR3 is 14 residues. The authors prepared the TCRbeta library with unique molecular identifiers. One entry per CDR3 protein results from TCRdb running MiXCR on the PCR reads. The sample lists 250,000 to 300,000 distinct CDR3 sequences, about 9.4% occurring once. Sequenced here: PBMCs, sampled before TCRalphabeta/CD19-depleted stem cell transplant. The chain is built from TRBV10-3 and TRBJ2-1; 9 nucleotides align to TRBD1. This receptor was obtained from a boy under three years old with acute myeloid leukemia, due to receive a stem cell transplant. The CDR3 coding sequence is TGTGCCATCAGGAAGGACAGGGGAAGAAATGAGCAGTTCTTC. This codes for CAIRKDRGRNEQFF.